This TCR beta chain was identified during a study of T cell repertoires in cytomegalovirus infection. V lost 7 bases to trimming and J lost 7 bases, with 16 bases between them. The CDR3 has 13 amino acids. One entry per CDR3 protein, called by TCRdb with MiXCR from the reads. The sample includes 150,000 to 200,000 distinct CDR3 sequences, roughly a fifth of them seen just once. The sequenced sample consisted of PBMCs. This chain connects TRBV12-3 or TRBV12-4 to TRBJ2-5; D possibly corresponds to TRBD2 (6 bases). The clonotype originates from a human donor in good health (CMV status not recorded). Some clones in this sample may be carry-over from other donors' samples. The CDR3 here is CASTSRGAGTQYF. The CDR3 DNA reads TGTGCCAGCACCTCTAGAGGAGCGGGGACCCAGTACTTC.